One sample yielded the 3 T cell receptor beta chains listed below, sequenced in a study of regulatory T cells in long-lasting Graves disease. Specified time point: newly diagnosed GD, antithyroid drugs for less than 3 months. RNA from PBMCs was the source of the TCR library. To make TCR beta libraries, researchers used iRepertoire HTBI primers and Arm-PCR of CDR3 regions. TCRdb processed the multiplex PCR reads anew with MiXCR; each CDR3 protein has one entry. The profile covers 560,000 or so distinct CDR3 sequences, with around 16% appearing a single time and around 12% taken by the ten largest. The same data also went into a second study, on T cells in Graves' hyperthyroidism and ophthalmopathy.

Source: peripheral blood mononuclear cells (PBMCs), taken at new diagnosis, from a patient treated with antithyroid drugs. The receptors originated from a man aged 18 to 35 with Graves disease.

This clonotype was detected many times. V gene TRBV11-2 combines with J gene TRBJ2-1; 11 nucleotides agree with TRBD2. The CDR3 is 15 amino acids. CDR1 is SGHAT and CDR2 is FQNNGV in the germline V gene. After removal of 0 bases from V and 8 bases from J, the junction contained 3 bases not matched to a gene. The CDR3 loop reads CASSLDLAGGHEQFF. CDR3 in DNA: TGTGCCAGCAGCTTAGATCTAGCGGGAGGCCATGAGCAGTTCTTC.

The chain combines TRBV10-3 with TRBJ2-5; 8 bases are a match to TRBD2. Unmatched junction bases numbered 13, after V lost 2 bases and J lost 5 bases. Germline CDR1 ENHRY, CDR2 SYGVKD. This CDR3 contains 17 residues. CDR3 sequence: CAISEPGTSLIGETQYF. In DNA, the CDR3 is TGTGCCATCAGTGAGCCCGGGACTAGTCTCATTGGGGAGACCCAGTACTTC.

This clonotype showed up many times. V usage is TRBV5-1 and J usage is TRBJ2-7; D unclear. Germline V gives CDR1 SGHRS, CDR2 YFSETQ. The CDR3 runs to 15 residues. The V and J ends lost 4 bases and 0 bases respectively, with 14 bases between them. The CDR3 is CASSLSDGLSYEQYF. In DNA, the CDR3 is TGCGCCAGCAGCCTGTCGGACGGGCTCTCCTACGAGCAGTACTTC. Drawing the rest from reference TRBV5-1 and TRBJ2-7, the complete variable domain is KAGVTQTPRYLIKTRGQQVTLSCSPISGHRSVSWYQQTPGQGLQFLFEYFSETQRNKGNFPGRFSGRQFSNSRSEMNVSTLELGDSALYLCASSLSDGLSYEQYFGPGTRLTVT.